This paragraph covers one T cell receptor (beta chain) sequence. Its antigen is still unknown. The sample holds no much larger clone one base away, and base qualities are not on file. This entry comes from a study of graft-versus-host responses after intestinal transplantation (dated by TCRdb to the early 2020s). Background on the whole study: The transplants that recipients received were multivisceral, liver-intestinal, or isolated intestinal. A peak of at least 4% donor T cells among recipient peripheral blood mononuclear cells was the definition used for donor T cell macrochimerism. To identify alloreactive clones, pre-transplant mixed lymphocyte reaction products were sequenced and compared with unstimulated pre-transplant donor and recipient T cells. Every recipient was given anti-thymocyte globulin induction, then maintenance tacrolimus and steroids for about three years. The cohort enrolled 20 to 30 intestinal transplant recipients, one of whom was a retransplant, and a few patients without pretransplant specimens were excluded. Rather than being sequenced by the commercial service, samples from three later patients were sequenced in-house on an Illumina MiSeq and processed with MiXCR. After intestinal transplantation, graft-versus-host and host-versus-graft alloreactive T cell clones in the graft, circulation and bone marrow were tracked using bulk TCR-beta CDR3 sequencing. What the work shows at the level of the full study, not this receptor alone: Conclusions were limited by the relatively low number and heterogeneity of intestinal transplant patients. GvH clones were detected in recipient bone marrow, and some appeared earlier in ileal mucosa or blood, consistent with an intestinal mucosal origin. In the allografts of patients with donor T cell macrochimerism, GvH to HvG T cell clonal ratios were high. Early after transplant, peak levels of circulating GvH clones were found to be associated with declines in HvG clones.

Libraries came from the immunoSEQ multiplex PCR assay. For most patients, genomic DNA was isolated with the Qiagen DNeasy Blood and Tissue Kit and sent frozen to Adaptive Biotechnologies for TCR sequencing. For most patients, genomic DNA was subjected to high-throughput TCR-beta CDR3 sequencing by Adaptive Biotechnologies. Processing in the source paper ran as follows. TCR sequencing data for some 17 patients were retrieved from Adaptive's ImmunoSEQ software; a few other patients were processed with MiXCR and VDJtools. To correct CD4 versus CD8 sorting errors, any sequence found in both subsets at a frequency ratio below 5:1 was removed. CDR3 nucleotide sequences shared by donor and recipient were removed because the origin of these sequences could not be assigned. To count as alloreactive, a clone needed at least 2-fold expansion over unstimulated cells and a minimum CFSE-low frequency of 0.002% (template counts) or 0.001% (read counts). Clones were considered mappable if detected in sequenced pre-transplant spleen, lymph node, or MLR CFSE-low populations of the donor or recipient. The cumulative frequency of alloreactive clones was calculated as a percentage of all sequences, weighted by copy number. TCRdb provides this immuneACCESS table in a form limited to in-frame rearrangements. Some clones are lacking; in checked studies, under half of them reflect an unresolved V gene, and why the rest are absent is not known. The V and J calls and clone size were taken over from that table, and D and trimming were inferred from the DNA. For this sample the table gives over 100,000 clones, of which over 80% were detected only once. Around 0.12% of the sample comes from the top ten.

The time point label, read with the paper, signifies: cells obtained before transplantation from donor or recipient. CD3+CD4+ and CD3+CD8+ populations were FACS-sorted from unstimulated pre-transplant donor and recipient cells taken from spleen or lymph nodes. Here the sequenced sample was unstimulated CD4+ T cells sorted from spleen or lymph node cells, taken before intestinal transplant. This clonotype was sampled from a human donor who received an intestinal transplant.

The CDR3 in this case is CASSEWLAGDTGELFF. DNA sequence: TGTGCCAGCAGTGAATGGCTAGCGGGAGACACCGGGGAGCTGTTTTTT. The V gene is TRBV6-1 and the J gene is TRBJ2-2; 10 junctional bases match TRBD2. Looking up the germline V gene yields CDR1 MNHNS and CDR2 SASEGT. CDR3 length: 16 amino acids, cysteine to phenylalanine. Just the 48-base CDR3 DNA is kept, in frame starting at base 1. V ends up 2 bases short and J 3 bases short, with an unmatched junction base count of 3.